The 8 T cell receptor beta chains reported below all come from one sample, sequenced in a study of Graves' ophthalmopathy and Graves' hyperthyroidism. RNA served as the template for amplifying TCR beta CDR3 regions. First-round RT-PCR relied on HTBI primers, and a second-round multiplex PCR came next. TCRdb reanalysed the multiplex PCR reads using MiXCR and keeps one entry per CDR3 protein. Among 200,000 to 250,000 distinct CDR3 sequences, less than 30% were seen once, and the ten largest hold approximately 9.1%. What was sequenced was peripheral blood. The receptor set was obtained from a man over 45 with Graves' ophthalmopathy.

There are many counts of this clonotype. The chain joins TRBV12-3 or TRBV12-4 to TRBJ2-5, with a possible D match to TRBD1 (6 bases). V was trimmed by 6 bases and J by 1 base, leaving 12 bases between them. The CDR3 covers 14 residues. The CDR3 DNA reads as TGTGCCAGCAGCCAGACAGGCCCCCAAGAGACCCAGTACTTC. Translation gives CASSQTGPQETQYF.

This clonotype was seen many times. This chain links TRBV6-2 or TRBV6-3 with TRBJ1-5; no clear D gene. V was trimmed by 2 bases and J by 3 bases, leaving 8 bases between them. CDR1 and CDR2 (germline): MNHEY, SVGEGT. CDR3 length: 14 amino acids. CDR3 coding DNA: TGTGCCAGCAGTTACGGCAGGCACAATCAGCCCCAGCATTTT. Amino acid sequence: CASSYGRHNQPQHF.

This clonotype was recorded at least ten times. The chain uses TRBV28 and TRBJ2-7; D is perhaps TRBD1 (6 bases). Between the trimmed V and J ends, which lost 4 bases and 0 bases, there was a span of 10 bases. The CDR3 covers 14 residues. Germline CDR1 and CDR2: MDHEN and SYDVKM. The CDR3: CASSSRQDSYEQYF. The CDR3 region has the DNA TGTGCCAGCAGTTCCCGACAGGACTCCTACGAGCAGTACTTC.

This clonotype came up many times. The V gene is TRBV5-6, the J gene TRBJ2-7, with a tentative D call TRBD2 (6 bases). V was cut by 3 bases and J by 9 bases, with 19 bases left in between. Germline-derived CDR1 and CDR2 are SGHDT and YYEEEE. The length of the CDR3 is 14 residues. The CDR3 reads CASSWLGEARGQYF. CDR3 DNA: TGTGCCAGCAGCTGGCTGGGGGAGGCCCGGGGGCAGTACTTC. The whole variable domain, remainder taken from reference TRBV5-6 and TRBJ2-7, is DAGVTQSPTHLIKTRGQQVTLRCSPKSGHDTVSWYQQALGQGPQFIFQYYEEEERQRGNFPDRFSGHQFPNYSSELNVNALLLGDSALYLCASSWLGEARGQYFGPGTRLTVT.

This clonotype was observed many times. This chain connects TRBV20-1 to TRBJ2-5; 9 nucleotides match TRBD2. Germline-derived CDR1 and CDR2 are DFQATT and SNEGSKA (reference sequence). The CDR3 has 15 residues. J was trimmed by 4 bases and V by 3 bases; bases with no gene match: 9. Here the CDR3 reads CSARTSGGGSETQYF. CDR3 in DNA: TGCAGTGCTAGGACTAGCGGAGGGGGGTCAGAGACCCAGTACTTC.

This clonotype appeared a single time. CDR3 sequence reads: CASSFSLVISYEQYF. DNA of the CDR3: TGTGCCAGCAGCTTTTCGCTAGTTATATCCTACGAGCAGTACTTC. J is TRBJ2-7 and V is TRBV7-2; D unclear. V lost 3 bases and J 1 base, leaving 13 bases between the germline ends. Per the germline V gene, CDR1 is SGHTA and CDR2 is FQGNSA. The CDR3 contains 15 residues.

This clonotype was seen more than once but under ten times. This sequence joins TRBV12-3 or TRBV12-4 and TRBJ2-7; the D gene is possibly TRBD2 (6 bases). The CDR3 spans 12 residues. The V gene lost 5 bases and the J gene lost 9 bases, with 14 bases spanning the gap. CDR3 in DNA: TGTGCCAGCAGTCTGCTGGTCGGGGGGCAGTACTTC. It is translated as CASSLLVGGQYF.

This clonotype was detected ten times or more. The chain recombines TRBV12-3 or TRBV12-4 with TRBJ2-1, with 13 bases aligning to TRBD2. Losses at the gene ends were 3 bases for V and 6 bases for J; bases not matched to a gene: 8. The CDR3 length is 17 residues. CDR3 sequence: CASSFITSGRAPNEQFF. CDR3 bases: TGTGCCAGCAGTTTTATCACTAGCGGGAGGGCCCCCAATGAGCAGTTCTTC.